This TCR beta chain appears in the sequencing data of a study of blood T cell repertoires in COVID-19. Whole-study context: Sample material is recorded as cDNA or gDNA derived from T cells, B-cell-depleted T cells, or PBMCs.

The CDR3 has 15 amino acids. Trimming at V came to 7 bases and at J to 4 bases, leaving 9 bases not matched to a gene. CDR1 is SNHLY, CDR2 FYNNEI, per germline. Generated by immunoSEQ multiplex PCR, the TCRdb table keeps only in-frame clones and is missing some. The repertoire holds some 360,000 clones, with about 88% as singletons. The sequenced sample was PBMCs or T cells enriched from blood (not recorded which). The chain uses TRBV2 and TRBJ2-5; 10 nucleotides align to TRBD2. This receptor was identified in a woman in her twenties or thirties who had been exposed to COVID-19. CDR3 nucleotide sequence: TGTGCCAGCATCCTAGCGGGAGTGCTGGGAGAGACCCAGTACTTC. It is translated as CASILAGVLGETQYF. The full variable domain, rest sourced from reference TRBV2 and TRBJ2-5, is EPEVTQTPSHQVTQMGQEVILRCVPISNHLYFYWYRQILGQKVEFLVSFYNNEISEKSEIFDDQFSVERPDGSNFTLKIRSTKLEDSAMYFCASILAGVLGETQYFGPGTRLLVL.